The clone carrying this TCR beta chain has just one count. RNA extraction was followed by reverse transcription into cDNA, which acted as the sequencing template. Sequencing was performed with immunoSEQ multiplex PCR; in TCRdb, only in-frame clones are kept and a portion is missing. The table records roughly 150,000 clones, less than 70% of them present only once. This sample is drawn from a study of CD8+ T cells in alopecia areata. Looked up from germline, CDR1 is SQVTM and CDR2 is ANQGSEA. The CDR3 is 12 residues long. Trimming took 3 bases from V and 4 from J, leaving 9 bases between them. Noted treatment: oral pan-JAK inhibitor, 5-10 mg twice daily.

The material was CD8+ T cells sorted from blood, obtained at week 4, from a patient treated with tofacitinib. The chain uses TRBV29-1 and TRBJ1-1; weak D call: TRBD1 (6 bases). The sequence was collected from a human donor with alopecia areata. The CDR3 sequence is CSVEGATTEAFF. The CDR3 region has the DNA TGCAGCGTTGAGGGGGCGACCACTGAAGCTTTCTTT.